This entry is about one TCR beta chain. No antigen is known for it. J was trimmed by 8 bases and V by 6 bases; bases with no gene match: 9. Germline V lookup: CDR1 SQVTM, CDR2 ANQGSEA. This CDR3 contains 13 residues. These data originate in a study of cytotoxic CD8 clonotypes in ibrutinib-treated CLL. Study-wide context: The group held 11 to 12 relapsed/refractory and around 15 treatment-naive patients, with 17 IGHV unmutated. The authors obtained response samples at a median of approximately 12 months of treatment, range 6 to 36.

Sequencing was performed with immunoSEQ multiplex PCR; in TCRdb, only in-frame clones are kept and a portion is missing. This sample has more than 200,000 clones; approximately 79% occur once, and the top ten carry over 9.5%. Around 2.2 micrograms of genomic DNA came from cryopreserved PBMCs for TCR beta libraries. Points from the study as a whole: Pretreatment clonality was elevated relative to age-matched healthy donors and paralleled circulating CD8+ T-cell counts.

The source of this sequence is a human donor with chronic lymphocytic leukemia. The specimen comprised PBMCs, sampled after 12 months of ibrutinib treatment. The chain carries TRBV29-1 and TRBJ2-4; 8 positions match TRBD2. The CDR3, as DNA: TGCAGCGTGATAACGGGGGGGTTGGACATTCAGTACTTC. Its translation is CSVITGGLDIQYF. The entire variable domain, with the rest obtained from reference TRBV29-1 and TRBJ2-4, is as follows: SAVISQKPSRDICQRGTSLTIQCQVDSQVTMMFWYRQQPGQSLTLIATANQGSEATYESGFVIDKFPISRPNLTFSTLTVSNMSPEDSSIYLCSVITGGLDIQYFGAGTRLSVL.